This T cell receptor beta chain is from a study of technical replicates of blood from several donors. CDR3 length: 15 amino acids. Germline V lookup: CDR1 LGHNA, CDR2 YSLEER. With 0 bases clipped from V and 8 bases from J, the junction kept 6 bases outside the gene matches. Clones were read by immunoSEQ multiplex PCR, and TCRdb kept only the in-frame ones, dropping some. The top ten hold around 0.38% of the sample, which has approximately 81,000 clones, 95% to 96% seen once. The sample holds one count of this clone. This clonotype was sampled from a human donor in good health. Sequencing used T cells isolated from PBMCs. The V call is TRBV4-3, the J call TRBJ2-4; TRBD2 aligns across 8 bases. The CDR3 DNA is TGCGCCAGCAGCCAAGATTCGGGAGCGGGAGACATTCAGTACTTC. Its protein is CASSQDSGAGDIQYF.